The 5 T cell receptor beta chains listed next were all sequenced from one sample in a study of siplizumab effects on memory and regulatory T cells. Here immunoSEQ multiplex PCR was the method, and the copy in TCRdb shows in-frame clones only, minus some. The sample has roughly 120,000 clones, about nine tenths seen once. Sequenced: CD4+ T cells sorted from blood. These receptors came from a human donor in good health.

The chain uses TRBV5-1 and TRBJ2-7; D perhaps matches TRBD1 (6 bases). Trimming left V 4 bases short and J 4 bases short, with 9 bases between. The CDR3 covers 12 residues. Germline values: CDR1 SGHRS, CDR2 YFSETQ. CDR3 region: CASSGTTYEQYF. For the CDR3, the DNA is TGCGCCAGCAGCGGGACAACGTACGAGCAGTACTTC. The complete variable domain, with remaining parts taken from reference TRBV5-1 and TRBJ2-7, reads KAGVTQTPRYLIKTRGQQVTLSCSPISGHRSVSWYQQTPGQGLQFLFEYFSETQRNKGNFPGRFSGRQFSNSRSEMNVSTLELGDSALYLCASSGTTYEQYFGPGTRLTVT.

The DNA of the CDR3 is TGTGCCTGGAGTGTACCGGGAGTGGGCACCGGGGAGCTGTTTTTT. Its protein product is CAWSVPGVGTGELFF. This chain links TRBV30 with TRBJ2-2, with D tentatively TRBD2 (6 bases). The V gene's germline CDR1 is GTSNPN and CDR2 SVGIG (reference sequence). CDR3 length: 15 amino acids. V was cut by 0 bases and J by 4 bases, with 12 bases left in between.

This sequence joins TRBV5-4 and TRBJ2-1, with unresolved D. V was clipped by 4 bases and J by 10 bases, with 12 bases between them. CDR1 and CDR2 from the germline V gene are SGHNT and YYREEE (reference sequence). This CDR3 comprises 12 residues. The CDR3 coding sequence is TGTGCCAGCAGCCAGGCCCTTCAGGAGCAGTTCTTC. The encoded protein is CASSQALQEQFF.

This chain joins TRBV5-1 and TRBJ2-3; D may be TRBD2 (6 bases). CDR1 and CDR2 from the germline V gene are SGHRS and YFSETQ. Trimming removed 2 bases at V and 5 bases at J, with 12 bases between. The CDR3 runs to 14 residues. CDR3 coding DNA: TGCGCCAGCAGCTTTAGCGGTTGGGGAGATACGCAGTATTTT. Its protein is CASSFSGWGDTQYF.

The rearrangement links TRBV10-3 to TRBJ2-1, with TRBD2 matching over 11 bases. The junction had 7 bases not matched to a gene; V was cut back by 10 bases and J by 8 bases. Germline CDR1 is ENHRY and CDR2 is SYGVKD. This CDR3 is built from 13 residues. The CDR3 nucleotides are TGTGCCACGGCGGCTAGCGGGGGGTATGAGCAGTTCTTC. Translating gives CATAASGGYEQFF.